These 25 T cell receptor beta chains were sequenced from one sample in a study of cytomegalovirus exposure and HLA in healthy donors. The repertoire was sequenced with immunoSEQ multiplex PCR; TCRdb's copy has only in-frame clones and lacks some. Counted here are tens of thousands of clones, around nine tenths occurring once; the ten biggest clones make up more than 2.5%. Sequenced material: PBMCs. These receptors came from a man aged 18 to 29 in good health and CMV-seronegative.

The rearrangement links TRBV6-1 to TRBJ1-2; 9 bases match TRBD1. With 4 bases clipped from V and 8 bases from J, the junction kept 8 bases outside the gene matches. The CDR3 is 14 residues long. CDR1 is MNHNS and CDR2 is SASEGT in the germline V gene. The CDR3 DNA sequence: TGTGCCAGCAGTGTACGGGAGGGACAGGGAGGCTACACCTTC. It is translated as CASSVREGQGGYTF.

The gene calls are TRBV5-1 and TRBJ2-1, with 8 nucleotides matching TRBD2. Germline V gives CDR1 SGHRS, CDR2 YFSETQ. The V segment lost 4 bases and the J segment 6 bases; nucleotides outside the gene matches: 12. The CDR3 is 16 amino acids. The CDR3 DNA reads TGCGCCAGCAGCCTCTCGGGACTAGTAGGTTTCAATGAGCAGTTCTTC. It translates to CASSLSGLVGFNEQFF.

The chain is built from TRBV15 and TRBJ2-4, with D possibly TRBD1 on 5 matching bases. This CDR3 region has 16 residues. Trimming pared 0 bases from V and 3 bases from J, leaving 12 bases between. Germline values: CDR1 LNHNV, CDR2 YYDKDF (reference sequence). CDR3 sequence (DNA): TGTGCCACCAGCAGAGATTTCGGACAAGACAAAAACATTCAGTACTTC. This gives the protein CATSRDFGQDKNIQYF.

In DNA, the CDR3 is TGTGCCAGCAGTTTGCCGGGACTGGACTACAATGAGCAGTTCTTC. Its translation: CASSLPGLDYNEQFF. The rearrangement joins TRBV27 to TRBJ2-1; D is perhaps TRBD2 (6 bases). V was clipped by 3 bases and J by 3 bases, with 12 bases between them. Per the germline V gene, CDR1 is MNHEY and CDR2 is SMNVEV (reference sequence). The CDR3 spans 15 residues.

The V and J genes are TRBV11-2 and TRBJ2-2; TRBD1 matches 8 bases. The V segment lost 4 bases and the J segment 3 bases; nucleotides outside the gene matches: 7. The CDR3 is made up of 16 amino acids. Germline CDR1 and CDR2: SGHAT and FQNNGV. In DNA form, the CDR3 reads TGTGCCAGCAGCTCCCGTGGACAGGGATACACCGGGGAGCTGTTTTTT. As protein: CASSSRGQGYTGELFF. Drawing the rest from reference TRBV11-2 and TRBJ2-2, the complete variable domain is EAGVAQSPRYKIIEKRQSVAFWCNPISGHATLYWYQQILGQGPKLLIQFQNNGVVDDSQLPKDRFSAERLKGVDSTLKIQPAKLEDSAVYLCASSSRGQGYTGELFFGEGSRLTVL.

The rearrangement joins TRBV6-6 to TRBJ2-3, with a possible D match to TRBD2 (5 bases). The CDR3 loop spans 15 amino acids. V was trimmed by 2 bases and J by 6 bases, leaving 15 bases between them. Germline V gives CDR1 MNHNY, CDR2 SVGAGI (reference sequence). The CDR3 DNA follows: TGTGCCAGCAGTTACGGAGCGGCCGTCCGTGATACGCAGTATTTT. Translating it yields CASSYGAAVRDTQYF.

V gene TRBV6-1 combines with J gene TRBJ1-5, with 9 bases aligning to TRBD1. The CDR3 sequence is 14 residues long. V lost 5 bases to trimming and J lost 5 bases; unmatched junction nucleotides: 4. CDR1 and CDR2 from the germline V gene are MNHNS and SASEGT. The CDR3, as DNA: TGTGCCAGCAGTTCAGGACAGGGGTATCAGCCCCAGCATTTT. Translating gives CASSSGQGYQPQHF.

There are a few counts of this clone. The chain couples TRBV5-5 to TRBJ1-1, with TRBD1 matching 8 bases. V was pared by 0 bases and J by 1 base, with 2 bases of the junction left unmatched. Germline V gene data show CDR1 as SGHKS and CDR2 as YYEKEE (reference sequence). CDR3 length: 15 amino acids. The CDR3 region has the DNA TGTGCCAGCAGCTTGGGAGGACAGGGGAACACTGAAGCTTTCTTT. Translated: CASSLGGQGNTEAFF.

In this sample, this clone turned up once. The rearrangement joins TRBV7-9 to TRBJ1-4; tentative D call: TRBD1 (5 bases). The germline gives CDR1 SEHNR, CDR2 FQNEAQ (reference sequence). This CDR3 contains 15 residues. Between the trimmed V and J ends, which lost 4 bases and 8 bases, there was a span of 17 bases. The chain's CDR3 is CASSSPGGVDEKLFF. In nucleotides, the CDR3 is TGTGCCAGCAGCTCCCCCGGGGGAGTAGACGAAAAACTGTTTTTT.

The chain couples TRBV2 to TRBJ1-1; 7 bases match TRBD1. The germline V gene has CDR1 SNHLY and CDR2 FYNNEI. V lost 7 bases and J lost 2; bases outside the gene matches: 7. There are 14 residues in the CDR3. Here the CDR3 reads CASTYTGVNTEAFF. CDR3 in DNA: TGTGCCAGCACATATACAGGGGTAAACACTGAAGCTTTCTTT.

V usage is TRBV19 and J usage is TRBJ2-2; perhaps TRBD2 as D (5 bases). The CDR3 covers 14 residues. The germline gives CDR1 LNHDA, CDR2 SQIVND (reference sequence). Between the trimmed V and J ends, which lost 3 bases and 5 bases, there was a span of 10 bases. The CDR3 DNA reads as TGTGCCAGTAGTATTGAGGGCTCTACCGGGGAGCTGTTTTTT. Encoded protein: CASSIEGSTGELFF.

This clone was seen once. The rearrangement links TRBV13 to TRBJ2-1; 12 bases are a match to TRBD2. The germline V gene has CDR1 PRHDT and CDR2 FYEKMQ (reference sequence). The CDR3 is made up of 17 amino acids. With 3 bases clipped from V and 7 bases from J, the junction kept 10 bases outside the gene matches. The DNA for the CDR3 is TGTGCCAGCAGCTTCCCCCTTACTAGCGGGAGGCTGAATGAGCAGTTCTTC. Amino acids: CASSFPLTSGRLNEQFF.

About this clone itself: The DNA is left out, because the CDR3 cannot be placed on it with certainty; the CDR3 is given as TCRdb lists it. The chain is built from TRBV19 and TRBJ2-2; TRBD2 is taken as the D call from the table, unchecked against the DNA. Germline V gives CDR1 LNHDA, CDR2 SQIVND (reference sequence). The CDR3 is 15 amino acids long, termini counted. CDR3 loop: CASSGPASGGGELFF.

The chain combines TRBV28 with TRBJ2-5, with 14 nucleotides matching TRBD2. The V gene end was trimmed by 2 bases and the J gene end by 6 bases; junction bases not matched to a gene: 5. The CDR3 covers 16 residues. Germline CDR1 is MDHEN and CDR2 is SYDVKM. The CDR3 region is CASSLSGTSGSKTQYF. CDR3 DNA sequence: TGTGCCAGCAGTTTAAGCGGGACTAGCGGGAGCAAGACCCAGTACTTC.

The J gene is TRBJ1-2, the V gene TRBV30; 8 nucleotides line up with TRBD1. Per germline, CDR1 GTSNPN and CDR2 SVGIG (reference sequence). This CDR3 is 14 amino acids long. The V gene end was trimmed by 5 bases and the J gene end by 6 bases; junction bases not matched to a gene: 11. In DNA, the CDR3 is TGTGCCTGGGGACTATCCCGACAGGGGCATGGCTACACCTTC. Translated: CAWGLSRQGHGYTF. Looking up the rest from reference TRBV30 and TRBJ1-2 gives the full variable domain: SQTIHQWPATLVQPVGSPLSLECTVEGTSNPNLYWYRQAAGRGLQLLFYSVGIGQISSEVPQNLSASRPQDRQFILSSKKLLLSDSGFYLCAWGLSRQGHGYTFGSGTRLTVV.

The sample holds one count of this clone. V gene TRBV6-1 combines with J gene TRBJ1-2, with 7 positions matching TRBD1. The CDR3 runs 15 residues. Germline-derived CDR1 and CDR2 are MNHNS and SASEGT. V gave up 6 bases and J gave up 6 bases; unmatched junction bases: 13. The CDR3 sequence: CASRKSRDRDNGYTF. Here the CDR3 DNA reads TGTGCCAGCAGGAAATCCCGGGACAGAGACAATGGCTACACCTTC.

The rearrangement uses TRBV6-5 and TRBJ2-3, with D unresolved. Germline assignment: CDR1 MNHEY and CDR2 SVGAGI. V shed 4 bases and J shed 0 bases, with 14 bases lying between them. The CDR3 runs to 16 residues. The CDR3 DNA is TGTGCCAGCAGTTCGGTACGAGCGCTTAGCACAGATACGCAGTATTTT. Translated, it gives CASSSVRALSTDTQYF.

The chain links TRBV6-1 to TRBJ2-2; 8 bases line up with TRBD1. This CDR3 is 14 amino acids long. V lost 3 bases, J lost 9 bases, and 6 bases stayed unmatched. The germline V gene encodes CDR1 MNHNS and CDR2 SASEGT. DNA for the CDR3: TGTGCCAGCAGTGAGGTCCAGGGGGCGTGGGAGCTGTTTTTT. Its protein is CASSEVQGAWELFF.

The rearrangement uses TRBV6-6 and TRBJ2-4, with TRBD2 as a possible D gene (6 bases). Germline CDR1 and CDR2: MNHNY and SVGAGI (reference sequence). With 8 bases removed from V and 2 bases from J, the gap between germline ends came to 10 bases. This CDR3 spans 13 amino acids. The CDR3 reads CASHGGSKNIQYF. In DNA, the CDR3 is TGTGCCAGCCACGGAGGGTCCAAAAACATTCAGTACTTC.

CDR3 nucleotide sequence: TGTGCCAGCAGTGAATCCAGGGAATCGGCGGTGTTAGAAGCTTTCTTT. This codes for CASSESRESAVLEAFF. The chain carries TRBV25-1 and TRBJ1-1; D possibly corresponds to TRBD1 (5 bases). V lost 1 base, J lost 8 bases, and 20 bases lay in between. Germline CDR1 and CDR2: MGHDK and SYGVNS. The CDR3 consists of 16 residues.

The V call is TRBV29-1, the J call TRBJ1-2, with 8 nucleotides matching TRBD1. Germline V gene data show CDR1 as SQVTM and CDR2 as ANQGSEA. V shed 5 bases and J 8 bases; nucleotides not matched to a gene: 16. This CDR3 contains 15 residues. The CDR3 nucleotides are TGCAGCGTTCCAAATCCGACAGGGGCTAGTGGGGGCTACACCTTC. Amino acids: CSVPNPTGASGGYTF.

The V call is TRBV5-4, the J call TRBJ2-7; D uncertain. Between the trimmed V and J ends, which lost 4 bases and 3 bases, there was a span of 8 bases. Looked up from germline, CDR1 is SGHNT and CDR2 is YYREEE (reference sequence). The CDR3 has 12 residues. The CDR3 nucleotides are TGTGCCAGCAGCCTGCTAGGCTACGAGCAGTACTTC. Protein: CASSLLGYEQYF.

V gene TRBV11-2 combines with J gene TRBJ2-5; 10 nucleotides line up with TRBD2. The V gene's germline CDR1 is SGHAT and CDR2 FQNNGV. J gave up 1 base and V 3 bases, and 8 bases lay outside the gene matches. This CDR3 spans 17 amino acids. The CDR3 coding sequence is TGTGCCAGCAGCTTCCCGACTAGCGGGCCGCGCCAAGAGACCCAGTACTTC. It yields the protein CASSFPTSGPRQETQYF.

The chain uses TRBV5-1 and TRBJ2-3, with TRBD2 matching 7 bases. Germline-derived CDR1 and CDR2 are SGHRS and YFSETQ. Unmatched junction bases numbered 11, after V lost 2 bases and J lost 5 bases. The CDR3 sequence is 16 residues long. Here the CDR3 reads CASSFSGGGPGDTQYF. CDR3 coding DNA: TGCGCCAGCAGCTTCTCGGGGGGAGGGCCTGGAGATACGCAGTATTTT.

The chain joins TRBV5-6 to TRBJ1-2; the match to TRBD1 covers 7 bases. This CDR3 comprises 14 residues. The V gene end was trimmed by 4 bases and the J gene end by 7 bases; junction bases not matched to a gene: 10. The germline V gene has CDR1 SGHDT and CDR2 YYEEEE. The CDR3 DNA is TGTGCCAGCAGCCAACCGACAGGGAGTGGTGGCTACACCTTC. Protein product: CASSQPTGSGGYTF.